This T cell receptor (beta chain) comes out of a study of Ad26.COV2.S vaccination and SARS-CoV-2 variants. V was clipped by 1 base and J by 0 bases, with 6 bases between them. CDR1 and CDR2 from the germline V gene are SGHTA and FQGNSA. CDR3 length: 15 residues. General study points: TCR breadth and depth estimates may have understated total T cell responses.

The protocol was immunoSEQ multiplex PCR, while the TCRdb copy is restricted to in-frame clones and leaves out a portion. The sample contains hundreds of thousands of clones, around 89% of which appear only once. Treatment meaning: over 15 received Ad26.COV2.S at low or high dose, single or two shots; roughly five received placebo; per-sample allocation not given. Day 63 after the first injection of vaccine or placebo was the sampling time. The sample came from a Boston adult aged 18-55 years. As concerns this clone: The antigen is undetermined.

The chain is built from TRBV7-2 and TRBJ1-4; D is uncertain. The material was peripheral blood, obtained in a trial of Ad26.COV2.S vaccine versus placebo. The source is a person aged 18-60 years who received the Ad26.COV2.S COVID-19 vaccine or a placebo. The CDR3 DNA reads TGTGCCAGCAGCTTAGATGGACCAACTAATGAAAAACTGTTTTTT. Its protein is CASSLDGPTNEKLFF.